The 21 T cell receptor beta chains below all came from one sample that was sequenced in a study of T cells in Graves' hyperthyroidism and ophthalmopathy (dated by TCRdb to between 2019 and 2020). The library was made by multiplex PCR. Data came from an Illumina HiSeq 2000. Amplification of TCR beta CDR3 regions was carried out from RNA transcripts. A first-round RT-PCR of the TCR CDR3 used the HTBI primer set with the Qiagen OneStep RT-PCR kit. TCRdb reanalyzed the raw reads on its own, using fastp at Q25 for trimming and MiXCR for clone calling, and kept in-frame beta chains. When rows share a CDR3 protein, they turn into one entry using the most common DNA and genes. In this sample the table shows under 300,000 distinct CDR3 sequences, about 20% of which occur a single time. Around 62% of the sample rests with the top ten. Sequenced input: blood. The receptors were sampled from a young man with Graves' ophthalmopathy.

J is TRBJ2-7 and V is TRBV5-1, with D maybe TRBD2 (6 bases). V dropped 3 bases and J dropped 9 bases, with 13 bases sitting between them. Germline CDR1 and CDR2: SGHRS and YFSETQ. The CDR3 covers 12 residues. As DNA, the CDR3 is TGCGCCAGCAGCTACCAGCTCGGGGGGCAGTACTTC. The encoded protein is CASSYQLGGQYF.

In its sample, this clonotype was seen a few times. The V call is TRBV5-1, the J call TRBJ2-3; 7 nucleotides align to TRBD1. CDR1 and CDR2 (germline): SGHRS, YFSETQ. V trimming: 5 bases; J trimming: 5 bases; junction bases outside the gene matches: 8. The length of the CDR3 is 14 residues. The CDR3: CASREQGSGDTQYF. The CDR3 DNA reads TGCGCCAGCAGAGAACAGGGGTCTGGAGATACGCAGTATTTT.

V is TRBV3-1 and J is TRBJ2-7, with D perhaps assigned TRBD1 or TRBD2 (5 bases each). Germline CDR1 is LGHDT and CDR2 is YNNKEL (reference sequence). V shed 0 bases and J shed 11 bases, with 17 bases lying between them. The CDR3 consists of 14 residues. The CDR3 region has the DNA TGTGCCAGCAGCCAAGATAAGGGTCGGGACGCGGAGTACTTC. Its translation: CASSQDKGRDAEYF.

At least ten counts were recorded for this clonotype. In DNA form, the CDR3 reads TGCAGTGCTAGAGATTCCAATAAGGGGACTGAAGCTTTCTTT. Translated, it gives CSARDSNKGTEAFF. The V call is TRBV20-1, the J call TRBJ1-1; maybe TRBD1 (5 bases). Germline V gene lookup returns CDR1 DFQATT and CDR2 SNEGSKA (reference sequence). The CDR3 has 14 residues. V was shortened by 0 bases and J by 5 bases, with 13 bases between the two germline ends.

This clonotype was found a few times. This rearrangement joins TRBV19 to TRBJ2-3; 9 bases are shared with TRBD1. This CDR3 region has 15 residues. Germline assignment: CDR1 LNHDA and CDR2 SQIVND (reference sequence). Losses at the gene ends were 5 bases for V and 6 bases for J; bases not matched to a gene: 9. CDR3 residues: CASSSRQGVTDTQYF. CDR3 nucleotide sequence: TGTGCCAGTAGTTCCCGACAGGGGGTGACTGATACGCAGTATTTT.

The sample holds a few counts of this clonotype. The rearrangement joins TRBV7-9 to TRBJ1-1; possible D gene TRBD1, 5 bases. V dropped 5 bases and J dropped 8 bases, with 18 bases sitting between them. Germline CDR1 reads SEHNR; CDR2 reads FQNEAQ (reference sequence). CDR3 length: 14 amino acids. CDR3 coding DNA: TGTGCCAGCAGCCTGACCCAGGGTCGTGCAGAAGCTTTCTTT. This gives the protein CASSLTQGRAEAFF.

V usage is TRBV5-1 and J usage is TRBJ2-1, with 7 bases identical to TRBD2. Per germline, CDR1 SGHRS and CDR2 YFSETQ. The CDR3 contains 17 residues. J gave up 5 bases and V 0 bases, and 11 bases lay outside the gene matches. The chain's CDR3 is CASSLASGSGPDNEQFF. CDR3 bases: TGCGCCAGCAGCTTGGCCTCGGGTAGCGGGCCCGACAATGAGCAGTTCTTC.

This clonotype occurred once. The V call is TRBV3-1, the J call TRBJ2-7, with a tentative D call TRBD2 (6 bases). This CDR3 region has 13 residues. Trimming pared 0 bases from V and 5 bases from J, leaving 8 bases between. The germline V gene has CDR1 LGHDT and CDR2 YNNKEL (reference sequence). DNA of the CDR3: TGTGCCAGCAGCCAAGATTGGAGGGACGAGCAGTACTTC. It translates to CASSQDWRDEQYF.

V and J are TRBV27 and TRBJ1-2; possibly TRBD1 for D (6 bases). Per the germline V gene, CDR1 is MNHEY and CDR2 is SMNVEV (reference sequence). The V and J ends lost 3 bases and 4 bases respectively, with 18 bases between them. The CDR3 contains 16 residues. In DNA form, the CDR3 reads TGTGCCAGCAGTTTTCGGGGGGGCTCTTTACTCTATGGCTACACCTTC. This translates into CASSFRGGSLLYGYTF.

The chain recombines TRBV30 with TRBJ1-4; no firm D call. There are 14 residues in the CDR3. Germline V gene data show CDR1 as GTSNPN and CDR2 as SVGIG (reference sequence). Trimming stripped 2 bases from V and 8 bases from J, with 15 bases between. This chain's CDR3 is CAWSHSPGEEKLFF. The DNA of the CDR3 is TGTGCCTGGAGTCACAGCCCCGGGGAGGAAAAACTGTTTTTT.

This clonotype has only a few counts. The chain couples TRBV20-1 to TRBJ1-1, with D perhaps TRBD1 (6 bases). V lost 3 bases and J 6 bases, leaving 14 bases between the germline ends. The CDR3 totals 13 residues. CDR1 and CDR2 (germline): DFQATT, SNEGSKA (reference sequence). CDR3 protein: CSARIGGSAEAFF. The CDR3 DNA is TGCAGTGCTAGGATAGGGGGTTCCGCTGAAGCTTTCTTT.

This sequence joins TRBV5-4 and TRBJ2-1, with 7 nucleotides matching TRBD2. This CDR3 has 15 amino acids. V lost 2 bases, J lost 5 bases, and 7 bases stayed unmatched. Germline CDR1 is SGHNT and CDR2 is YYREEE (reference sequence). CDR3 residues: CASSLMASGHNEQFF. CDR3 bases: TGTGCCAGCAGCTTAATGGCTAGCGGACACAATGAGCAGTTCTTC.

This clonotype has only a few counts. V and J are TRBV27 and TRBJ2-1, with TRBD1 identical over 9 bases. V lost 3 bases and J lost 9; bases outside the gene matches: 9. CDR1 and CDR2 from the germline V gene are MNHEY and SMNVEV (reference sequence). This CDR3 region has 15 residues. As DNA, the CDR3 is TGTGCCAGCAGTTTTATACAGGGGGCGCAGAGTGAGCAGTTCTTC. This gives the protein CASSFIQGAQSEQFF.

The rearrangement joins TRBV18 to TRBJ2-7; TRBD1 matches at 8 bases. Germline V CDR1 and CDR2: KGHSH, LQKENI. V lost 9 bases, J lost 2 bases, and 6 bases stayed unmatched. The CDR3 runs 13 residues. The CDR3 region is CASSGTGTYEQYF. In nucleotides, the CDR3 is TGTGCCAGTTCCGGGACAGGAACCTACGAGCAGTACTTC.

The rearrangement joins TRBV7-9 to TRBJ2-7; TRBD1 agrees at 9 bases. J was trimmed by 4 bases and V by 5 bases; bases with no gene match: 6. The germline gives CDR1 SEHNR, CDR2 FQNEAQ (reference sequence). This CDR3 has 14 residues. The CDR3 is CASSPNRGRYEQYF. In nucleotides, the CDR3 is TGTGCCAGCAGCCCCAACAGGGGGCGATACGAGCAGTACTTC.

The sample holds a few counts of this clonotype. The chain is built from TRBV30 and TRBJ2-5; D might be TRBD2 (5 bases). Germline CDR1 GTSNPN, CDR2 SVGIG (reference sequence). V shed 0 bases and J shed 5 bases, with 13 bases lying between them. The CDR3 extends over 14 amino acids. The CDR3 loop reads CAWSVLGVGETQYF. CDR3 in DNA: TGTGCCTGGAGTGTACTCGGGGTCGGGGAGACCCAGTACTTC. Full variable domain (rest looked up from reference TRBV30 and TRBJ2-5): SQTIHQWPATLVQPVGSPLSLECTVEGTSNPNLYWYRQAAGRGLQLLFYSVGIGQISSEVPQNLSASRPQDRQFILSSKKLLLSDSGFYLCAWSVLGVGETQYFGPGTRLLVL.

This clonotype occurred many times. This sequence joins TRBV6-1 and TRBJ1-2; 8 bases agree with TRBD1. Looked up from germline, CDR1 is MNHNS and CDR2 is SASEGT. This CDR3 has 13 residues. J gave up 6 bases and V 5 bases, and 5 bases lay outside the gene matches. This CDR3 reads CASSQDRVNGYTF. The CDR3 nucleotides are TGTGCCAGCAGTCAGGACAGGGTTAATGGCTACACCTTC.

The chain is built from TRBV6-6 and TRBJ1-1; no reliable D call. Trimming shortened V by 0 bases and J by 0 bases, and 8 bases separated the two germline ends. Germline CDR1 and CDR2: MNHNY and SVGAGI (reference sequence). The CDR3 has 15 residues. CDR3 residues: CASSYSETVNTEAFF. The CDR3 DNA is TGTGCCAGCAGTTACTCCGAGACGGTGAACACTGAAGCTTTCTTT.

This chain joins TRBV9 and TRBJ2-3; the match to TRBD2 covers 10 bases. Germline values: CDR1 SGDLS, CDR2 YYNGEE. The CDR3 runs 15 residues. Losses at the gene ends were 0 bases for V and 4 bases for J; bases not matched to a gene: 2. CDR3 in amino acids: CASSVVTSGADTQYF. DNA for the CDR3: TGTGCCAGCAGCGTAGTTACTAGCGGGGCAGATACGCAGTATTTT. The whole variable domain, remainder taken from reference TRBV9 and TRBJ2-3, is DSGVTQTPKHLITATGQRVTLRCSPRSGDLSVYWYQQSLDQGLQFLIQYYNGEERAKGNILERFSAQQFPDLHSELNLSSLELGDSALYFCASSVVTSGADTQYFGPGTRLTVL.

This clonotype was seen a handful of times. This chain uses TRBV11-2 with TRBJ2-7; D ambiguous. Germline CDR1 reads SGHAT; CDR2 reads FQNNGV. V lost 5 bases to trimming and J lost 0 bases, with 17 bases between them. This CDR3 contains 16 residues. The CDR3: CASSPSVQVVSYEQYF. CDR3 DNA: TGTGCCAGCAGCCCCTCGGTCCAGGTAGTCTCCTACGAGCAGTACTTC.

The sample holds a few counts of this clonotype. The V call is TRBV9, the J call TRBJ2-5; TRBD2 aligns across 8 bases. The CDR3 consists of 15 residues. V dropped 3 bases and J dropped 4; count of bases not matched to a gene: 8. Germline values: CDR1 SGDLS, CDR2 YYNGEE. The CDR3 DNA is TGTGCCAGCAGCGAGGACCTCGGGGGGGGAGAGACCCAGTACTTC. Protein sequence: CASSEDLGGGETQYF.